This T cell receptor beta chain was identified during a study of metastatic and nonmetastatic thyroid tumors. The wider study: The comparison covered peripheral blood and tumor or nodule tissue in malignant and benign thyroid patients.

How the authors handled the data: A classifier of distant metastasis in papillary thyroid cancer was built from CDR3 differences (across clinicopathological groups). TCRdb re-called clones from the PCR reads using MiXCR. The V and J calls were not made by the authors but by TCRdb's processing. In the table there are over 5,500 clones, around 37% of which are singletons. There were no patients who had received any treatment before thyroid surgery. Study-level points and caveats: It was reportedly found that TCR beta diversity was significantly higher in malignant thyroid tumors than in benign nodules, a difference seen in both blood and tumor samples.

Points on this clone: Its antigen is currently unknown.

Between the trimmed V and J ends, which lost 2 bases and 0 bases, there was a span of 5 bases. The CDR3 sequence is 15 residues long. Germline V CDR1 and CDR2: SGHTA, FQGNSA. The rearrangement uses TRBV7-2 and TRBJ1-6; D not resolved. The sequencing input was adjacent normal tissue. This TCR was sampled from a female donor with papillary thyroid cancer or a benign thyroid nodule (not recorded which). Some clones in this sample may be carry-over from other donors' samples. The CDR3 DNA is TGTGCCAGCAGCTTACAAAGCTCCTATAATTCACCCCTCCACTTT. This codes for CASSLQSSYNSPLHF.